One and the same sample provided the 2 T cell receptor beta chains below, sequenced in a study of cytomegalovirus exposure and HLA in healthy donors. The PCR was carried out with 60 Vbeta primers and 13 Jbeta primers. Data came from immunoSEQ multiplex PCR; TCRdb stores just in-frame clones and leaves some out. The data contain 160,000 or so clones, over 80% of them seen just once; the ten biggest clones take up over 1.5%. The sequenced sample consisted of PBMCs. The receptors stem from a woman in her late teens or twenties in good health and CMV-seronegative.

The V and J genes are TRBV11-3 and TRBJ2-1; 11 bases match TRBD2. The CDR3 has 15 residues. From germline, CDR1 is SGHNT and CDR2 YENEEA. J gave up 2 bases and V 3 bases, and 0 bases lay outside the gene matches. This chain's CDR3 is CASSLGLAAYNEQFF. In DNA, the CDR3 is TGTGCCAGCAGCTTGGGACTAGCGGCCTACAATGAGCAGTTCTTC.

This rearrangement joins TRBV9 to TRBJ2-1; 10 nucleotides match TRBD2. CDR3 size: 15 residues. From germline, CDR1 is SGDLS and CDR2 YYNGEE. V gave up 5 bases and J gave up 4 bases; unmatched junction bases: 6. The CDR3 region has the DNA TGTGCCAGCAGTGCAGGGACTAGCGCATACAATGAGCAGTTCTTC. Translating gives CASSAGTSAYNEQFF.